The 5 T cell receptor beta chains presented below share a single source sample, sequenced in a study of cytomegalovirus exposure and HLA in healthy donors. Vbeta (60) and Jbeta (13) primers were used in the PCR. The protocol was immunoSEQ multiplex PCR, while the TCRdb copy is restricted to in-frame clones and leaves out a portion. Of 95,000 to 150,000 clones in the sample, 60% to 75% were seen once. What was sequenced was PBMCs. These receptors were obtained from a woman in her forties or fifties in good health and CMV-seropositive.

V is TRBV5-1 and J is TRBJ1-2; TRBD1 matches 7 bases. V dropped 5 bases and J dropped 4; count of bases not matched to a gene: 11. The CDR3 is 15 amino acids. CDR1 is SGHRS and CDR2 is YFSETQ in the germline V gene. This chain's CDR3 is CASRTGVGQSYGYTF. CDR3 DNA sequence: TGCGCCAGCAGAACAGGAGTGGGACAGAGCTATGGCTACACCTTC.

The chain carries TRBV11-1 and TRBJ2-1; D is ambiguous. There are 14 residues in the CDR3. Looked up from germline, CDR1 is SGHAT and CDR2 is FQDESV (reference sequence). Trimming shortened V by 3 bases and J by 3 bases, and 9 bases separated the two germline ends. Here the CDR3 reads CASSFRVSYNEQFF. Here the CDR3 DNA reads TGTGCCAGCAGCTTCCGGGTCAGCTACAATGAGCAGTTCTTC.

This rearrangement joins TRBV7-6 to TRBJ1-6, with TRBD1 as a possible D gene (5 bases). The CDR3 is 17 residues long. Germline V gives CDR1 SGHVS, CDR2 FNYEAQ. V was trimmed by 1 base and J by 8 bases, leaving 18 bases between them. CDR3 bases: TGTGCCAGCAGCTTAGTCGCTCAGGGCCATTTTGATTCACCCCTCCACTTT. This codes for CASSLVAQGHFDSPLHF. Combining the CDR3 with reference TRBV7-6 and TRBJ1-6 gives the whole variable domain GAGVSQSPRYKVTKRGQDVALRCDPISGHVSLYWYRQALGQGPEFLTYFNYEAQQDKSGLPNDRFSAERPEGSISTLTIQRTEQRDSAMYRCASSLVAQGHFDSPLHFGNGTRLTVT.

The chain links TRBV2 to TRBJ2-1; no reliable D call. V was cut by 8 bases and J by 0 bases, with 11 bases left in between. The length of the CDR3 is 14 residues. Germline V gives CDR1 SNHLY, CDR2 FYNNEI. As DNA, the CDR3 is TGTGCCAGCCTTCTAGATAGCTCCTACAATGAGCAGTTCTTC. It codes for CASLLDSSYNEQFF.

The V and J genes are TRBV18 and TRBJ2-7, with D possibly being TRBD1 (5 bases). Trimming shortened V by 4 bases and J by 5 bases, and 12 bases separated the two germline ends. Germline CDR1 is KGHSH and CDR2 is LQKENI. CDR3 length equals 13 residues. In nucleotides, the CDR3 is TGTGCCAGCTCACTATCCACGGACAACGAGCAGTACTTC. It yields the protein CASSLSTDNEQYF.